Listed here are 18 T cell receptor beta chains from one sample, sequenced in a study of shared clonotypes between healthy human individuals. The method was immunoSEQ multiplex PCR; TCRdb's version includes in-frame clones alone and lacks a portion of them. This sample has roughly 2.4 million clones, with more than 90% found just once. The specimen was naive CD4+ T cells sorted from blood. The subset was: CD45RA+ positively selected. The receptors stem from a man between 18 and 29 years old in good health.

The chain is built from TRBV5-6 and TRBJ1-2; no reliable D call. The CDR3 extends over 14 amino acids. From germline, CDR1 is SGHDT and CDR2 YYEEEE. The V end lost 3 bases, the J end lost 1 base, and 10 bases lay between the germline ends. CDR3 protein: CASSSAGLNYGYTF. CDR3 in DNA: TGTGCCAGCAGCTCGGCAGGTCTTAACTATGGCTACACCTTC.

The V and J genes are TRBV2 and TRBJ2-7, with 7 bases matching TRBD2. J lost 3 bases, V lost 8 bases, and 4 bases had no gene match. This CDR3 is built from 12 residues. Germline values: CDR1 SNHLY, CDR2 FYNNEI. CDR3 amino acids: CASERDDYEQYF. The CDR3 DNA follows: TGTGCCAGCGAGCGGGACGACTACGAGCAGTACTTC.

Comment on this clone: Other DNA sequences of this sample code for an identical CDR3. V and J are TRBV9 and TRBJ1-1; D is ambiguous. The V and J ends lost 0 bases and 0 bases respectively, with 3 bases between them. The V gene's germline CDR1 is SGDLS and CDR2 YYNGEE. The CDR3 runs to 13 residues. The CDR3: CASSVAMNTEAFF. DNA for the CDR3: TGTGCCAGCAGCGTAGCCATGAACACTGAAGCTTTCTTT.

V and J are TRBV6-6 and TRBJ1-4, with 7 bases fitting TRBD1. The CDR3 extends over 15 amino acids. Trimming cost V 2 bases and J 12 bases; bases outside gene matches: 12. Germline V gives CDR1 MNHNY, CDR2 SVGAGI (reference sequence). The chain's CDR3 is CASSYLTVQGDELFF. For the CDR3, the DNA is TGTGCCAGCAGTTACCTAACAGTTCAGGGGGATGAACTGTTTTTT.

V usage is TRBV10-3 and J usage is TRBJ1-5; D gene uncertain. This CDR3 has 10 amino acids. Per the germline V gene, CDR1 is ENHRY and CDR2 is SYGVKD. The ends were cut back, 7 bases at V and 7 bases at J, with 5 bases in the middle. The CDR3 loop reads CAINLQPQHF. The CDR3 coding sequence is TGTGCCATCAATTTGCAGCCCCAGCATTTT.

The genes are TRBV5-1 and TRBJ1-1, with D possibly TRBD1 on 5 matching bases. The germline V gene encodes CDR1 SGHRS and CDR2 YFSETQ. The CDR3 sequence is 17 residues long. The V end lost 6 bases, the J end lost 1 base, and 22 bases lay between the germline ends. As DNA, the CDR3 is TGCGCCAGCAACGTTGTCCCAACCCGAGGGGCGAACACTGAAGCTTTCTTT. It encodes CASNVVPTRGANTEAFF.

This chain joins TRBV5-4 and TRBJ2-2, with D possibly being TRBD1 (7 bases). The CDR3 has 15 residues. Looked up from germline, CDR1 is SGHNT and CDR2 is YYREEE (reference sequence). The V and J ends lost 2 bases and 6 bases respectively, with 14 bases between them. Here the CDR3 reads CASSFVGGGSGELFF. The CDR3 coding sequence is TGTGCCAGCAGCTTCGTTGGAGGGGGCTCCGGGGAGCTGTTTTTT. Full variable domain (rest looked up from reference TRBV5-4 and TRBJ2-2): ETGVTQSPTHLIKTRGQQVTLRCSSQSGHNTVSWYQQALGQGPQFIFQYYREEENGRGNFPPRFSGLQFPNYSSELNVNALELDDSALYLCASSFVGGGSGELFFGEGSRLTVL.

This sequence joins TRBV6-1 and TRBJ2-7; tentative D call: TRBD2 (7 bases). The CDR3 is 14 amino acids. V gave up 4 bases and J gave up 2 bases, with 12 bases separating them. Per the germline V gene, CDR1 is MNHNS and CDR2 is SASEGT. CDR3 sequence (DNA): TGTGCCAGCAGTGTTGGCGGGGGCCCCTACGAGCAGTACTTC. Translation gives CASSVGGGPYEQYF.

V is TRBV5-6 and J is TRBJ2-3; tentative D call: TRBD2 (6 bases). CDR1 and CDR2 (germline): SGHDT, YYEEEE. The V gene lost 5 bases and the J gene lost 3 bases, with 19 bases spanning the gap. The CDR3 runs 16 residues. CDR3 nucleotide sequence: TGTGCCAGCAGTACCCAGGTGGGGGGACGGACAGATACGCAGTATTTT. It yields the protein CASSTQVGGRTDTQYF.

The chain is built from TRBV6-1 and TRBJ2-6, with D possibly matching TRBD1 (5 bases). CDR1 is MNHNS and CDR2 is SASEGT in the germline V gene. The V end lost 6 bases, the J end lost 1 base, and 10 bases lay between the germline ends. CDR3 length: 15 residues. The CDR3 here is CASRPRVSGANVLTF. CDR3 sequence (DNA): TGTGCCAGCAGACCCAGGGTTTCTGGGGCCAACGTCCTGACTTTC.

The V call is TRBV10-3, the J call TRBJ1-3; TRBD1 agrees at 7 bases. V lost 4 bases, J lost 0 bases, and 3 bases stayed unmatched. Germline lookup yields CDR1 ENHRY and CDR2 SYGVKD. The CDR3 consists of 15 residues. CDR3 residues: CAISGGQLSGNTIYF. As DNA, the CDR3 is TGTGCCATCAGTGGGGGACAGCTCTCTGGAAACACCATATATTTT.

In this sample, this clone turned up once. The chain has TRBV10-3 and TRBJ2-7, with TRBD1 matching over 12 bases. J lost 5 bases, V lost 6 bases, and 5 bases had no gene match. Germline V gene sequence: CDR1 ENHRY, CDR2 SYGVKD. The CDR3 contains 14 residues. Here the CDR3 DNA reads TGTGCCATCAGGGGGACAGGGGGCGTTGACGAGCAGTACTTC. It yields the protein CAIRGTGGVDEQYF.

This sequence joins TRBV7-3 and TRBJ2-3; the match to TRBD2 covers 10 bases. J gave up 4 bases and V 6 bases, and 4 bases lay outside the gene matches. In germline, CDR1 is SGHTA, CDR2 FQGTGA. CDR3 length: 14 amino acids. CDR3 nucleotides: TGTGCCAGCAGTCAGAGCGGGGGGGCAGATACGCAGTATTTT. It yields the protein CASSQSGGADTQYF. The full variable domain, rest sourced from reference TRBV7-3 and TRBJ2-3, is GAGVSQTPSNKVTEKGKYVELRCDPISGHTALYWYRQSLGQGPEFLIYFQGTGAADDSGLPNDRFFAVRPEGSVSTLKIQRTERGDSAVYLCASSQSGGADTQYFGPGTRLTVL.

This chain connects TRBV29-1 to TRBJ2-1, with TRBD1 identical over 8 bases. The germline V gene encodes CDR1 SQVTM and CDR2 ANQGSEA. J lost 6 bases, V lost 7 bases, and 8 bases had no gene match. The CDR3 covers 13 residues. The CDR3 reads CSAGTGPSNEQFF. The CDR3 bases are TGCAGCGCGGGGACAGGACCGAGCAATGAGCAGTTCTTC.

The chain is built from TRBV27 and TRBJ1-2; D call uncertain. The CDR3 is 12 residues long. Trimming removed 6 bases from V and 8 bases from J, with 13 bases in between. The germline CDR1 and CDR2 sequences are MNHEY and SMNVEV (reference sequence). The CDR3 reads CASSSPAAGYTF. The DNA for the CDR3 is TGTGCCAGCAGCTCACCGGCCGCAGGCTACACCTTC.

The chain combines TRBV20-1 with TRBJ2-7, with D perhaps matching TRBD1 or TRBD2 (5 bases each). The length of the CDR3 is 11 residues. Trimming took 6 bases from V and 6 from J, leaving 12 bases between them. CDR1 is DFQATT and CDR2 is SNEGSKA in the germline V gene (reference sequence). Here the CDR3 DNA reads TGCAGTGCGAGCCAGGGAGCCGAGCAGTACTTC. Residues: CSASQGAEQYF.

This clone showed up just once. The rearrangement joins TRBV5-1 to TRBJ2-7, with 7 bases lining up with TRBD2. Unmatched junction bases numbered 8, after V lost 4 bases and J lost 4 bases. The length of the CDR3 is 14 residues. Germline CDR1 and CDR2: SGHRS and YFSETQ. CDR3 DNA sequence: TGCGCCAGCAGCAACGGACTAGGACCATACGAGCAGTACTTC. It is translated as CASSNGLGPYEQYF.

The rearrangement uses TRBV4-1 and TRBJ2-1; a possible D gene is TRBD2 (6 bases). The germline V gene has CDR1 MGHRA and CDR2 YSYEKL. V lost 3 bases and J 5 bases, leaving 17 bases between the germline ends. The CDR3 extends over 16 amino acids. CDR3 nucleotides: TGCGCCAGCAGCCACCCCAGGACTACCGGGGACAATGAGCAGTTCTTC. This encodes CASSHPRTTGDNEQFF.